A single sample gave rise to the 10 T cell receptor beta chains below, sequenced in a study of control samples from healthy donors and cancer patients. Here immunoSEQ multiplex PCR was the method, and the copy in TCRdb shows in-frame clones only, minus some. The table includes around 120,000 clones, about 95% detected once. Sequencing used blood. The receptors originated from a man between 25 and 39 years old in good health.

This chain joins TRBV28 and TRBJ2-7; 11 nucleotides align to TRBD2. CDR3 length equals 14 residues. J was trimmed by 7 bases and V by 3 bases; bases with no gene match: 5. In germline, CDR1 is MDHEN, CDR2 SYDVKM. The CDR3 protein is CASSFSSGGWEQYF. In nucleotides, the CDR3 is TGTGCCAGCAGTTTTTCTAGCGGGGGGTGGGAGCAGTACTTC.

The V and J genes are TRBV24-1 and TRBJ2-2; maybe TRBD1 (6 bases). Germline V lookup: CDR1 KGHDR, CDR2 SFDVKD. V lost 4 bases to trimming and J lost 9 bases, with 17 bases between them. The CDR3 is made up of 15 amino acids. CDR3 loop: CATSEGTNVLRELFF. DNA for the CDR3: TGTGCCACCAGTGAGGGGACAAACGTCCTCAGGGAGCTGTTTTTT.

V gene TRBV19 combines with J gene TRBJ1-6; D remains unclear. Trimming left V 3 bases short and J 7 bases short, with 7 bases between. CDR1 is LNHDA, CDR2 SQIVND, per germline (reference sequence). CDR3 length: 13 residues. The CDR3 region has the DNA TGTGCCAGTAGTATTACCCGGAATTCACCCCTCCACTTT. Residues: CASSITRNSPLHF.

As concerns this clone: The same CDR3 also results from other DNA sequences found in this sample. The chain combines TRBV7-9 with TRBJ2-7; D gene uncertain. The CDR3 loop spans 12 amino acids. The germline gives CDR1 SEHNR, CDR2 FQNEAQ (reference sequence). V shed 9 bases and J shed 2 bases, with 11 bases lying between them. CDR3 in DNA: TGTGCCAGTTCCTCTGGTACCTACGAGCAGTACTTC. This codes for CASSSGTYEQYF.

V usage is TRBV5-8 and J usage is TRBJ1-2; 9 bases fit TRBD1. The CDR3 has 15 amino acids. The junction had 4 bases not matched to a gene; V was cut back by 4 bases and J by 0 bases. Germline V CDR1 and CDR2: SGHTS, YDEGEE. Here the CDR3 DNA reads TGTGCCAGCAGCGGATGGACAGGGGCTAACTATGGCTACACCTTC. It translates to CASSGWTGANYGYTF.

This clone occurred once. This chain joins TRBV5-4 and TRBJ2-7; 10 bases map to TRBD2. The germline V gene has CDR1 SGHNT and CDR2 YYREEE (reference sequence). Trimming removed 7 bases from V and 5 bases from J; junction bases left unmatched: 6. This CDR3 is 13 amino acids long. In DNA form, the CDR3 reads TGTGCCAGCGAAGCGGGGGGGCACCACGAGCAGTACTTC. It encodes CASEAGGHHEQYF.

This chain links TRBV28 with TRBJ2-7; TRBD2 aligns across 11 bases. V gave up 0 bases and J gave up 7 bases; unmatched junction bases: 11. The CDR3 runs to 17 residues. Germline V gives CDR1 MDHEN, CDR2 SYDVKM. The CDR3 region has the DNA TGTGCCAGCAGTTTATGGTCCCTAGCGGGGGGCCCCGGAGAGCAGTACTTC. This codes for CASSLWSLAGGPGEQYF.

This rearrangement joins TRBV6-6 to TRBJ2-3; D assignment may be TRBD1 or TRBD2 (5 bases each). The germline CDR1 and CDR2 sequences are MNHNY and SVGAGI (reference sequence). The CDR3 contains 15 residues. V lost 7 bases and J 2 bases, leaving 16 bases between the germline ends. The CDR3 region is CASKGPQRTTDTQYF. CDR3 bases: TGTGCCAGCAAGGGACCCCAGCGGACCACAGATACGCAGTATTTT.

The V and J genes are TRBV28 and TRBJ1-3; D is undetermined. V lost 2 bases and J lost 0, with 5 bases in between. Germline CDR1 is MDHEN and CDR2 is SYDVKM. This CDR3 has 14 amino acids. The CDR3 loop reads CASSLTNSGNTIYF. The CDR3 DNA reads TGTGCCAGCAGTTTAACGAACTCTGGAAACACCATATATTTT.

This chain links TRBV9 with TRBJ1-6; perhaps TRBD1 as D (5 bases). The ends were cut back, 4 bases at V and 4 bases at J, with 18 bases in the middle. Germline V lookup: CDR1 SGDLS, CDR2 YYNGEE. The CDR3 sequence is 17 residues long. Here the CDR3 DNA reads TGTGCCAGCAGCCCCTCTCTAGGGGCTTCTTATAATTCACCCCTCCACTTT. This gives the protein CASSPSLGASYNSPLHF.